These 20 T cell receptor beta chains were sequenced from one sample in a study of T cells in Graves' hyperthyroidism and ophthalmopathy. RNA transcripts gave rise to amplified TCR beta CDR3 regions. When the TCR CDR3 underwent first-round RT-PCR, the HTBI primer set was used. TCRdb reprocessed the multiplex PCR reads via MiXCR and lists one record per CDR3 protein. The sample contains 350,000 or so distinct CDR3 sequences, roughly 23% of which appear only once. Source material: blood. Every receptor here comes from a woman in her fifties or sixties with Graves' hyperthyroidism.

This clonotype was seen at least ten times. This chain joins TRBV11-2 and TRBJ1-1; D is undetermined. Germline V gene lookup returns CDR1 SGHAT and CDR2 FQNNGV. The CDR3 runs to 11 residues. CDR3 DNA: TGTGCTGGCGCACAGAACACTGAAGCTTTCTTT. This codes for CAGAQNTEAFF.

This clonotype appeared many times. This chain uses TRBV2 with TRBJ2-7; 9 bases are a match to TRBD2. Germline-derived CDR1 and CDR2 are SNHLY and FYNNEI. This CDR3 comprises 14 residues. Germline trimming cut 5 bases from V and 6 bases from J; bases unmatched to any gene: 8. The CDR3 protein is CASSPQTAGGEQYF. CDR3 nucleotides: TGTGCCAGCAGTCCTCAAACAGCGGGAGGCGAGCAGTACTTC.

This clonotype turned up a few times. The chain is built from TRBV4-1 and TRBJ2-5; 13 bases are shared with TRBD2. The CDR3 spans 19 residues. Germline lookup yields CDR1 MGHRA and CDR2 YSYEKL. The V and J ends lost 1 base and 1 base, in that order; junction bases with no gene match: 9. CDR3 amino acids: CASSQGLAGGSGSQETQYF. The DNA of the CDR3 is TGCGCCAGCAGCCAAGGACTAGCGGGAGGTAGTGGGTCCCAAGAGACCCAGTACTTC.

This clonotype was recorded at least ten times. The chain couples TRBV6-1 to TRBJ1-5, with D maybe TRBD1 (5 bases). CDR1 is MNHNS, CDR2 SASEGT, per germline. Trimming removed 10 bases at V and 4 bases at J, with 17 bases between. The CDR3 sequence is 14 residues long. CDR3 bases: TGTGCCATCTGTAAGGGGAGTAGGAATCAGCCCCAGCATTTT. Residues: CAICKGSRNQPQHF.

Many counts were recorded for this clonotype. The chain links TRBV28 to TRBJ2-7; D gene ambiguous. This CDR3 region has 14 residues. The V and J ends lost 3 bases and 4 bases respectively, with 13 bases between them. Per the germline V gene, CDR1 is MDHEN and CDR2 is SYDVKM. The chain's CDR3 is CASSLDGSTYEQYF. CDR3 nucleotides: TGTGCCAGCAGTTTGGACGGGTCGACGTACGAGCAGTACTTC.

The chain employs TRBV6-1 and TRBJ1-5; D is perhaps TRBD1 (6 bases). The CDR3 has 15 amino acids. The V gene lost 7 bases and the J gene lost 0 bases, with 13 bases spanning the gap. From germline, CDR1 is MNHNS and CDR2 SASEGT. The CDR3 reads CASIKGGGSNQPQHF. Written as DNA, the CDR3 is TGTGCCAGCATCAAGGGAGGGGGTAGCAATCAGCCCCAGCATTTT.

This clonotype has more than one count but fewer than ten. The chain couples TRBV30 to TRBJ1-1; 9 nucleotides agree with TRBD1. Germline V gene sequence: CDR1 GTSNPN, CDR2 SVGIG (reference sequence). Germline trimming cut 1 base from V and 6 bases from J; bases unmatched to any gene: 9. The CDR3 extends over 15 amino acids. CDR3 amino acids: CAWSASTGGASEAFF. The CDR3 nucleotides read TGTGCCTGGAGTGCCTCAACAGGGGGCGCTTCTGAAGCTTTCTTT.

This clonotype was observed a handful of times. This sequence joins TRBV11-3 and TRBJ2-1, with 12 bases lining up with TRBD2. This CDR3 region has 20 residues. Germline V gene lookup returns CDR1 SGHNT and CDR2 YENEEA. The V and J ends lost 5 bases and 0 bases, in that order; junction bases with no gene match: 14. The CDR3 here is CASSRPKDSTSGSSYNEQFF. Here the CDR3 DNA reads TGTGCCAGCAGCCGACCCAAAGATTCGACTAGCGGGAGCTCCTACAATGAGCAGTTCTTC.

The CDR3 loop is CASRTDHNYGYTF. The CDR3 bases are TGTGCCAGTAGGACAGACCATAACTATGGCTACACCTTC. The chain recombines TRBV2 with TRBJ1-2; D is possibly TRBD1 (6 bases). In germline, CDR1 is SNHLY, CDR2 FYNNEI. V was clipped by 9 bases and J by 1 base, with 12 bases between them. This CDR3 contains 13 residues.

Many counts were recorded for this clonotype. This rearrangement joins TRBV11-3 to TRBJ1-2, with D tentatively TRBD1 (5 bases). Germline-derived CDR1 and CDR2 are SGHNT and YENEEA. The germline V and J ends were trimmed by 5 bases and 6 bases, with 19 bases remaining between them. The CDR3 is made up of 15 amino acids. CDR3 DNA: TGTGCCAGCAGCCCCGGGACTCACTTCAAGGATGGCTACACCTTC. Translation: CASSPGTHFKDGYTF. Supplemented by reference TRBV11-3 and TRBJ1-2, the full variable domain reads EAGVVQSPRYKIIEKKQPVAFWCNPISGHNTLYWYLQNLGQGPELLIRYENEEAVDDSQLPKDRFSAERLKGVDSTLKIQPAELGDSAVYLCASSPGTHFKDGYTFGSGTRLTVV.

In its sample, this clonotype was seen many times. The gene calls are TRBV12-3 or TRBV12-4 and TRBJ1-5; TRBD1 might be the D (6 bases). The CDR3 runs 17 residues. With 1 base removed from V and 0 bases from J, the gap between germline ends came to 13 bases. In nucleotides, the CDR3 is TGTGCCAGCAGTTTAGGGTCCGGGGACACTAGCAATCAGCCCCAGCATTTT. This codes for CASSLGSGDTSNQPQHF.

CDR3 region: CASSEISGANVLTF. CDR3 DNA sequence: TGTGCCAGCAGTGAAATCTCTGGGGCCAACGTCCTGACTTTC. The V and J genes are TRBV6-1 and TRBJ2-6; D is unclear. The CDR3 spans 14 residues. The germline V gene encodes CDR1 MNHNS and CDR2 SASEGT. Trimming pared 2 bases from V and 0 bases from J, leaving 2 bases between.

About this clonotype itself: At one boundary the junction diverges from the germline segment, which might be a read error. The chain recombines TRBV6-1 with TRBJ1-1; D remains ambiguous. Germline-derived CDR1 and CDR2 are MNHNS and SASEGT. This CDR3 has 15 residues. Here the CDR3 reads CASTEYEWTNTEAFF. The CDR3, as DNA: TGTGCCAGCACTGAATACGAGTGGACGAACACTGAAGCTTTCTTT.

In this sample, this clonotype turned up many times. V usage is TRBV7-2 and J usage is TRBJ1-1; D remains unclear. V was clipped by 4 bases and J by 8 bases, with 14 bases between them. From germline, CDR1 is SGHTA and CDR2 FQGNSA. This CDR3 is 13 amino acids long. CDR3: CASSSLSRFEAFF. CDR3 nucleotides: TGTGCCAGCAGCTCCCTCTCCAGGTTCGAAGCTTTCTTT.

On this clonotype itself: With a much larger clone just one base away, this may be a read error. The chain uses TRBV7-2 and TRBJ2-7; TRBD1 is a possible D gene (5 bases). CDR1 is SGHTA and CDR2 is FQGNSA in the germline V gene. CDR3 size: 13 residues. V was shortened by 3 bases and J by 7 bases, with 13 bases between the two germline ends. CDR3 in amino acids: CASSLVRGYEQYF. DNA of the CDR3: TGTGCCAGCAGCTTGGTTAGGGGCTATGAGCAGTACTTC.

V usage is TRBV2 and J usage is TRBJ1-4; 11 nucleotides line up with TRBD1. V lost 4 bases to trimming and J lost 7 bases; unmatched junction nucleotides: 5. The CDR3 loop spans 15 amino acids. The germline V gene encodes CDR1 SNHLY and CDR2 FYNNEI. The CDR3 DNA reads as TGTGCCAGCAGTGTGGCCGGGACAGGGGGTGAAAAACTGTTTTTT. This translates into CASSVAGTGGEKLFF.

V and J are TRBV5-1 and TRBJ2-1, with 7 bases lining up with TRBD2. V lost 10 bases, J lost 7 bases, and 17 bases stayed unmatched. The CDR3 is 15 amino acids. Germline assignment: CDR1 SGHRS and CDR2 YFSETQ. The CDR3 here is CAAEIGREMRNEQFF. Here the CDR3 DNA reads TGCGCCGCCGAGATAGGGCGGGAGATGAGGAATGAGCAGTTCTTC.

This clonotype was picked up many times. The V and J genes are TRBV6-1 and TRBJ2-1, with 9 bases aligning to TRBD1. The CDR3 totals 13 residues. Germline lookup yields CDR1 MNHNS and CDR2 SASEGT. The junction had 6 bases not matched to a gene; V was cut back by 8 bases and J by 7 bases. As DNA, the CDR3 is TGTGCCAGCGGACACAGGGGGCAGAATGAGCAGTTCTTC. This translates into CASGHRGQNEQFF.

The rearrangement links TRBV15 to TRBJ2-7; D remains ambiguous. CDR1 is LNHNV and CDR2 is YYDKDF in the germline V gene (reference sequence). The CDR3 is made up of 15 amino acids. Trimming took off 0 bases at V and 0 bases at J, with 9 bases between the two ends. CDR3: CATSRDLDRSYEQYF. The CDR3, as DNA: TGTGCCACCAGCAGAGACCTCGACCGCTCCTACGAGCAGTACTTC.

The table lists this clonotype with many counts. The J gene is TRBJ2-5, the V gene TRBV11-2, with 12 bases matching TRBD2. The CDR3 sequence is 16 residues long. Germline lookup yields CDR1 SGHAT and CDR2 FQNNGV. J was trimmed by 5 bases and V by 2 bases; bases with no gene match: 6. CDR3: CASSLLAGGPIETQYF. The CDR3 bases are TGTGCCAGCAGCTTACTAGCGGGGGGGCCAATTGAGACCCAGTACTTC.